Following are 13 T cell receptor beta chains from one sample sequenced in a study of shared clonotypes between healthy human individuals. This table comes from immunoSEQ multiplex PCR, and its TCRdb copy is limited to in-frame clones, with some not included. This sample has over 700,000 clones, with roughly two thirds found just once. Sample: memory CD4+ T cells sorted from blood. Noted subset: CD45RA-negative fraction. These receptors all come from a woman younger than 45 in good health.

As regards this clone: The same CDR3 arises from other DNA sequences in this sample as well. The J gene is TRBJ2-1, the V gene TRBV6-6; D tentatively reads TRBD1 or TRBD2 (5 bases each). The CDR3 has 13 amino acids. V was shortened by 5 bases and J by 6 bases, with 11 bases between the two germline ends. Germline V gene sequence: CDR1 MNHNY, CDR2 SVGAGI (reference sequence). In DNA, the CDR3 is TGTGCCAGCAGTCCGGGTGGGGGCAATGAGCAGTTCTTC. It is translated as CASSPGGGNEQFF.

The chain joins TRBV5-4 to TRBJ2-5; 7 nucleotides line up with TRBD2. The germline CDR1 and CDR2 sequences are SGHNT and YYREEE (reference sequence). V shed 2 bases, J shed 4 bases, and the junction held 8 bases outside the gene matches. CDR3 size: 15 residues. CDR3 sequence (DNA): TGTGCCAGCAGCTTACTGGGCGGGAGAGGAGAGACCCAGTACTTC. This gives the protein CASSLLGGRGETQYF.

This clone has just one count. The genes are TRBV9 and TRBJ2-5, with a tentative D call TRBD2 (6 bases). Germline V gene data show CDR1 as SGDLS and CDR2 as YYNGEE. The length of the CDR3 is 13 residues. V lost 0 bases and J 3 bases, leaving 6 bases between the germline ends. The CDR3 region is CASSVGREETQYF. CDR3 bases: TGTGCCAGCAGCGTAGGGAGGGAAGAGACCCAGTACTTC.

The rearrangement links TRBV5-4 to TRBJ2-7; D perhaps matches TRBD2 (6 bases). This CDR3 spans 12 amino acids. Trimming pared 5 bases from V and 7 bases from J, leaving 13 bases between. Per germline, CDR1 SGHNT and CDR2 YYREEE (reference sequence). Written as DNA, the CDR3 is TGTGCCAGCAGTGCGGGGTTGAGGGAGCAGTACTTC. Its protein product is CASSAGLREQYF.

This chain joins TRBV11-2 and TRBJ2-1; 9 nucleotides match TRBD2. The CDR3 is made up of 18 amino acids. CDR1 and CDR2 (germline): SGHAT, FQNNGV. Trimming took 5 bases from V and 6 from J; bases not matched to a gene: 17. The CDR3 region is CASSDLRLTTSGTNEQFF. Written as DNA, the CDR3 is TGTGCCAGCAGCGACCTAAGGCTGACGACTAGCGGTACCAATGAGCAGTTCTTC.

V is TRBV5-1 and J is TRBJ1-3; 7 bases match TRBD1. Looked up from germline, CDR1 is SGHRS and CDR2 is YFSETQ. Germline trimming cut 4 bases from V and 4 bases from J; bases unmatched to any gene: 11. This CDR3 contains 16 residues. The CDR3 nucleotides are TGCGCCAGCAGCATAGGACAGGCCATAACGGGAAACACCATATATTTT. The encoded protein is CASSIGQAITGNTIYF.

V and J are TRBV28 and TRBJ2-2, with TRBD2 matching 12 bases. V lost 6 bases to trimming and J lost 4 bases; unmatched junction nucleotides: 6. Germline lookup yields CDR1 MDHEN and CDR2 SYDVKM. The CDR3 is 16 residues long. The CDR3 bases are TGTGCCAGCAGGACTAGCGGGAGTCGTAGCACCGGGGAGCTGTTTTTT. Translation gives CASRTSGSRSTGELFF.

The rearrangement joins TRBV7-3 to TRBJ1-2, with a tentative D call TRBD1 (6 bases). The ends were cut back, 4 bases at V and 5 bases at J, with 14 bases in the middle. Germline CDR1 SGHTA, CDR2 FQGTGA. The CDR3 length is 14 residues. CDR3 in amino acids: CASSSGRTEYGYTF. The CDR3, as DNA: TGTGCCAGCAGCTCTGGCCGGACAGAGTATGGCTACACCTTC. Full variable domain (rest looked up from reference TRBV7-3 and TRBJ1-2): GAGVSQTPSNKVTEKGKYVELRCDPISGHTALYWYRQSLGQGPEFLIYFQGTGAADDSGLPNDRFFAVRPEGSVSTLKIQRTERGDSAVYLCASSSGRTEYGYTFGSGTRLTVV.

This clone appeared a single time. This rearrangement joins TRBV6-1 to TRBJ2-2, with D uncertain. V lost 7 bases, J lost 1 base, and 7 bases lay in between. This CDR3 is 13 amino acids long. Germline CDR1 reads MNHNS; CDR2 reads SASEGT. The CDR3 loop is CASKTQNTGELFF. The CDR3 DNA is TGTGCCAGCAAAACGCAGAACACCGGGGAGCTGTTTTTT.

This clone occurred many times. The rearrangement uses TRBV19 and TRBJ2-7; D possibly corresponds to TRBD2 (5 bases). Germline V gene data show CDR1 as LNHDA and CDR2 as SQIVND (reference sequence). V shed 5 bases and J shed 1 base, with 6 bases lying between them. The CDR3 consists of 12 residues. The chain's CDR3 is CASSDYSYEQYF. In DNA form, the CDR3 reads TGTGCCAGTAGTGACTATTCCTACGAGCAGTACTTC.

This clone was recorded once. The rearrangement links TRBV11-2 to TRBJ1-2, with D unresolved. The CDR3 has 14 residues. Trimming removed 2 bases from V and 5 bases from J, with 12 bases in between. Germline lookup yields CDR1 SGHAT and CDR2 FQNNGV. CDR3 DNA: TGTGCCAGCAGCTTACGAGGGCAGGTTTATGGCTACACCTTC. Translated, it gives CASSLRGQVYGYTF.

This rearrangement joins TRBV5-1 to TRBJ2-1; D remains unclear. CDR1 is SGHRS, CDR2 YFSETQ, per germline. The CDR3 consists of 16 residues. Trimming left V 4 bases short and J 7 bases short, with 21 bases between. DNA of the CDR3: TGCGCCAGCAGCCTTGAGACGGGCACACTCAGGAATGAGCAGTTCTTC. Protein sequence: CASSLETGTLRNEQFF. Combining the CDR3 with reference TRBV5-1 and TRBJ2-1 gives the whole variable domain KAGVTQTPRYLIKTRGQQVTLSCSPISGHRSVSWYQQTPGQGLQFLFEYFSETQRNKGNFPGRFSGRQFSNSRSEMNVSTLELGDSALYLCASSLETGTLRNEQFFGPGTRLTVL.

The chain carries TRBV28 and TRBJ2-1; D might be TRBD2 (6 bases). Trimming pared 2 bases from V and 4 bases from J, leaving 15 bases between. The germline V gene encodes CDR1 MDHEN and CDR2 SYDVKM. CDR3 length equals 16 residues. CDR3 sequence (DNA): TGTGCCAGCAGTTTACTGGCGGGACGGACATACAATGAGCAGTTCTTC. This translates into CASSLLAGRTYNEQFF.